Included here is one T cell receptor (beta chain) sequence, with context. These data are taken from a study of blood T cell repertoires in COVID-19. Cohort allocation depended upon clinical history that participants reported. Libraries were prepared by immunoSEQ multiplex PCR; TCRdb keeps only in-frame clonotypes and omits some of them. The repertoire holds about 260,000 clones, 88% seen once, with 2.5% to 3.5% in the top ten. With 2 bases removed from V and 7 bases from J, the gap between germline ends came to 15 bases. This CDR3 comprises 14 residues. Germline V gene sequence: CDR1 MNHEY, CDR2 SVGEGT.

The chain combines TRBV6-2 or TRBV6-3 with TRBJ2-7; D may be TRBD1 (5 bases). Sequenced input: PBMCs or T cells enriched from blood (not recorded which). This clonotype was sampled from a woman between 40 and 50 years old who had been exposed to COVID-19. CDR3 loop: CASSYETDSWEQYF. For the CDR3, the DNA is TGTGCCAGCAGTTACGAAACCGACAGTTGGGAGCAGTACTTC.